A selection of T cell receptor beta chains follows, all from one sample in a study of control samples from healthy donors and cancer patients. Clones were sequenced by immunoSEQ multiplex PCR, and TCRdb holds only the in-frame ones, with some missing. Among 95,000 to 120,000 clones listed, just under 85% were seen once. The sample consisted of blood. These receptors were taken from a man aged 18 to 29 in good health. Both conserved end residues are part of each CDR3. The D gene is left open where the match is weak. Some rows mark clone size as missing; the rest say once, few, many or name a class of expanded clone.

D: -
J: TRBJ1-6
size: -
V: TRBV19
DNA: TGTGCCAGTAGTCCTCAACGGGGCAGGGGTAATTCACCCCTCCACTTT
CDR3: CASSPQRGRGNSPLHF

D: TRBD1
J: TRBJ1-4
size: -
V: TRBV18
DNA: TGTGCCAGCTCACCCCCCGGGACAGGGAGGTCTAATGAAAAACTGTTTTTT
CDR3: CASSPPGTGRSNEKLFF

D: -
J: TRBJ2-2
size: -
V: TRBV9
DNA: TGTGCCAGCAGCGTTCAATTCGGGGGCCAAGTCACCGGGGAGCTGTTTTTT
CDR3: CASSVQFGGQVTGELFF

D: -
J: TRBJ2-1
size: -
V: TRBV28
DNA: TGTGCCAGCAGTTTATCCCAGGGACTTGGTTCCATTACCGATGAGCAGTTCTTC
CDR3: CASSLSQGLGSITDEQFF

D: -
J: TRBJ2-7
size: -
V: TRBV27
DNA: TGTGCCAGCAGCCGACACCTTCACTCCTACGAGCAGTACTTC
CDR3: CASSRHLHSYEQYF

D: TRBD2
J: TRBJ2-3
size: -
V: TRBV19
DNA: TGTGCCAGTAGTAACCTAGCGGGGGCAGCAGATACGCAGTATTTT
CDR3: CASSNLAGAADTQYF

D: -
J: TRBJ2-3
size: -
V: TRBV11-1
DNA: TGTGCCAGCAGCCCGCGAGGCAAAGGGGCAGATACGCAGTATTTT
CDR3: CASSPRGKGADTQYF

D: TRBD1
J: TRBJ2-3
size: -
V: TRBV3-1/TRBV3-2
DNA: TGTGCCAGCAGCCCGGAATACAGGGGTGGAACAGATACGCAGTATTTT
CDR3: CASSPEYRGGTDTQYF

D: -
J: TRBJ1-2
size: -
V: TRBV30
DNA: TGTGCCTGGAGTGCGAACAATAACTATGGCTACACCTTC
CDR3: CAWSANNNYGYTF

D: -
J: TRBJ2-5
size: once
V: TRBV7-9
DNA: TGTGCCAGCAGCTTCAACAGGGAACAAGAGACCCAGTACTTC
CDR3: CASSFNREQETQYF

D: TRBD1
J: TRBJ1-2
size: -
V: TRBV5-6
DNA: TGTGCCAGCAGCTTGGGCCCCGGGACAGGTACCTACTACTATGGCTACACCTTC
CDR3: CASSLGPGTGTYYYGYTF

D: TRBD1
J: TRBJ2-5
size: -
V: TRBV3-1/TRBV3-2
DNA: TGTGCCAGCAGCCGCCCCTGGACAGGGGGAGAGACCCAGTACTTC
CDR3: CASSRPWTGGETQYF

D: TRBD1
J: TRBJ1-4
size: -
V: TRBV10-1
DNA: TGCGCCAGCAGTGAAACGGGGACAGGAAAACTGTTTTTT
CDR3: CASSETGTGKLFF

D: -
J: TRBJ1-3
size: -
V: TRBV2
DNA: TGTGCCAGCAGTGCGGGGCGGGTAACGACTGGAAACACCATATATTTT
CDR3: CASSAGRVTTGNTIYF

D: -
J: TRBJ1-2
size: -
V: TRBV24-1
DNA: TGTGCCACCAGTGACAGTCGGTGGGGCTTGAGCTATGGCTACACCTTC
CDR3: CATSDSRWGLSYGYTF

D: -
J: TRBJ1-1
size: -
V: TRBV2
DNA: TGTGCCAGCAACTCGGGAAACACTGAAGCTTTCTTT
CDR3: CASNSGNTEAFF

D: TRBD2
J: TRBJ2-5
size: -
V: TRBV5-4
DNA: TGTGCCAGCAGCCGAGGACTAGCGGGGGGGTACCAAGAGACCCAGTACTTC
CDR3: CASSRGLAGGYQETQYF

D: TRBD2
J: TRBJ2-5
size: -
V: TRBV5-1
DNA: TGCGCCAGCAGCTGGCCGATGGGACCTAGCGGAGAGACCCAGTACTTC
CDR3: CASSWPMGPSGETQYF

D: TRBD1
J: TRBJ1-2
size: -
V: TRBV19
DNA: TGTGCCAGTAGTCCCACAGGGGGTCCAGGTGGCTACACCTTC
CDR3: CASSPTGGPGGYTF